This entry lists 8 T cell receptor beta chains sequenced from one sample in a study of beta chain features in type 1 diabetes. General observations from the study: TCRB CDR3 length was moderately but significantly reduced in all four CD4+ subsets of Type 1 diabetes patients.

Expressed TCRB transcripts were sequenced, since all the RNA that had been isolated was reverse transcribed. TCRdb's table, derived via immunoSEQ multiplex PCR, lists solely in-frame clones and lacks some. This repertoire shows 630,000 or so clones, around 15% found once; its top ten account for 0.03% to 0.045%. These receptors are not linked to any known antigen. The sample was naive CD4+ T cells from blood. All receptors come from a man between 18 and 29 years old with type 1 diabetes.

Only a few counts were recorded for this clone. V is TRBV7-2 and J is TRBJ1-1; 7 bases match TRBD1. Unmatched junction bases numbered 7, after V lost 5 bases and J lost 4 bases. Germline V gives CDR1 SGHTA, CDR2 FQGNSA. This CDR3 spans 14 amino acids. CDR3 amino acids: CASSPRQGGTEAFF. For the CDR3, the DNA is TGTGCCAGCAGCCCGCGACAGGGTGGCACTGAAGCTTTCTTT.

The chain carries TRBV30 and TRBJ2-2; the D gene is possibly TRBD2 (5 bases). The CDR3 is made up of 13 amino acids. Germline V gene sequence: CDR1 GTSNPN, CDR2 SVGIG (reference sequence). V lost 3 bases, J lost 6 bases, and 11 bases lay in between. CDR3 residues: CAWSLAFAGELFF. CDR3 nucleotides: TGTGCCTGGAGCCTAGCTTTCGCCGGGGAGCTGTTTTTT.

The chain couples TRBV6-6 to TRBJ1-5; D remains unclear. The ends were cut back, 5 bases at V and 7 bases at J, with 21 bases in the middle. This CDR3 is built from 16 residues. Germline CDR1 reads MNHNY; CDR2 reads SVGAGI (reference sequence). In DNA form, the CDR3 reads TGTGCCAGCAGTCCGAACCGGGCCTCACCTCTACAGCCCCAGCATTTT. Translation: CASSPNRASPLQPQHF.

This rearrangement joins TRBV9 to TRBJ2-5; 16 bases are shared with TRBD2. The CDR3 length is 17 residues. Germline loops: CDR1 SGDLS, CDR2 YYNGEE. J gave up 5 bases and V 4 bases, and 8 bases lay outside the gene matches. CDR3 amino acids: CASSPGTSGGAVETQYF. As DNA, the CDR3 is TGTGCCAGCAGCCCCGGGACTAGCGGGGGGGCCGTTGAGACCCAGTACTTC.

A few counts support this clone. In the same sample, other DNA sequences code for this CDR3. The chain has TRBV5-4 and TRBJ2-1; 9 nucleotides line up with TRBD2. CDR1 and CDR2 (germline): SGHNT, YYREEE (reference sequence). The CDR3 covers 15 residues. V was clipped by 2 bases and J by 1 base; unmatched bases: 1. The CDR3 is CASSFTSGSYNEQFF. The CDR3 DNA is TGTGCCAGCAGCTTTACTAGCGGGTCCTACAATGAGCAGTTCTTC. The full variable domain, completed using reference TRBV5-4 and TRBJ2-1, is ETGVTQSPTHLIKTRGQQVTLRCSSQSGHNTVSWYQQALGQGPQFIFQYYREEENGRGNFPPRFSGLQFPNYSSELNVNALELDDSALYLCASSFTSGSYNEQFFGPGTRLTVL.

The chain recombines TRBV28 with TRBJ1-2; no clear D. The CDR3 covers 12 residues. The ends were cut back, 7 bases at V and 7 bases at J, with 13 bases in the middle. Germline lookup yields CDR1 MDHEN and CDR2 SYDVKM. CDR3 sequence: CASNEGLLGYTF. DNA of the CDR3: TGTGCCAGCAATGAGGGTCTGCTTGGCTACACCTTC.

The sample holds a few counts of this clone. The chain has TRBV18 and TRBJ1-2; D perhaps matches TRBD1 (6 bases). CDR1 is KGHSH, CDR2 LQKENI, per germline. V was trimmed by 0 bases and J by 1 base, leaving 18 bases between them. The CDR3 length is 18 residues. For the CDR3, the DNA is TGTGCCAGCTCACCACCAGGGACAATAGAACACTTTAACTATGGCTACACCTTC. Its translation: CASSPPGTIEHFNYGYTF.

CDR3 DNA sequence: TGTGCCAGTAGTATAGCGGGAGAGACCCAGTACTTC. Translated: CASSIAGETQYF. The chain couples TRBV19 to TRBJ2-5; no clear D. The germline V and J ends were trimmed by 1 base and 4 bases, with 4 bases remaining between them. The length of the CDR3 is 12 residues. CDR1 is LNHDA and CDR2 is SQIVND in the germline V gene (reference sequence). Supplemented by reference TRBV19 and TRBJ2-5, the full variable domain reads DGGITQSPKYLFRKEGQNVTLSCEQNLNHDAMYWYRQDPGQGLRLIYYSQIVNDFQKGDIAEGYSVSREKKESFPLTVTSAQKNPTAFYLCASSIAGETQYFGPGTRLLVL.